One sample yielded the 20 T cell receptor beta chains listed below, sequenced in a study of regulatory T cells in long-lasting Graves disease. The time point: persistent/refractory GD, antithyroid drugs over 5 years with positive TRAb. There was RNA extracted from PBMCs, and the TCR library was made from it. Assembly of TCR beta libraries relied on iRepertoire HTBI primers together with Arm-PCR of CDR3 regions. TCRdb re-analysed the multiplex PCR reads in MiXCR, keeping a single row per CDR3 protein. The sample yields about 450,000 distinct CDR3 sequences, roughly a quarter seen once. The sequencing used peripheral blood mononuclear cells (PBMCs), collected when the disease was refractory, from a patient treated with antithyroid drugs. Receptor source: a female donor with Graves disease.

There are many counts of this clonotype. The chain links TRBV6-1 to TRBJ1-2; D is perhaps TRBD1 (5 bases). Trimming took off 0 bases at V and 7 bases at J, with 15 bases between the two ends. CDR1 is MNHNS and CDR2 is SASEGT in the germline V gene. The CDR3 runs 15 residues. The CDR3 DNA follows: TGTGCCAGCAGTGAAGCTCAGGGAGGGTTATCTGGCTACACCTTC. Protein sequence: CASSEAQGGLSGYTF.

This clonotype was detected a few times. V usage is TRBV20-1 and J usage is TRBJ2-7; 11 bases fit TRBD1. Germline values: CDR1 DFQATT, CDR2 SNEGSKA (reference sequence). V lost 6 bases and J lost 2; bases outside the gene matches: 9. This CDR3 contains 15 residues. CDR3 region: CSAGQGADGAYEQYF. CDR3 DNA sequence: TGCAGTGCAGGACAGGGGGCAGACGGTGCCTACGAGCAGTACTTC.

Only a few counts were recorded for this clonotype. This chain uses TRBV5-1 with TRBJ1-1, with D possibly being TRBD1 (5 bases). CDR3 size: 16 residues. Germline V gene data show CDR1 as SGHRS and CDR2 as YFSETQ. Trimming shortened V by 4 bases and J by 0 bases, and 16 bases separated the two germline ends. CDR3 DNA sequence: TGCGCCAGCAGCCTAAACAGGATTGGGGTGAACACTGAAGCTTTCTTT. It codes for CASSLNRIGVNTEAFF.

This clonotype was seen a handful of times. The chain has TRBV5-6 and TRBJ1-5; a possible D gene is TRBD1 (6 bases). Between the trimmed V and J ends, which lost 2 bases and 0 bases, there was a span of 9 bases. This CDR3 region has 15 residues. The germline V gene encodes CDR1 SGHDT and CDR2 YYEEEE. In DNA, the CDR3 is TGTGCCAGCAGCTTTAGGACAGTTAGCAATCAGCCCCAGCATTTT. It encodes CASSFRTVSNQPQHF.

The rearrangement links TRBV9 to TRBJ2-7, with 11 bases aligning to TRBD2. Germline CDR1 SGDLS, CDR2 YYNGEE. The CDR3 is 16 amino acids. The V segment lost 0 bases and the J segment 5 bases; nucleotides outside the gene matches: 7. For the CDR3, the DNA is TGTGCCAGCAGCGTAGGACTAGCGGGGACGATGAACGAGCAGTACTTC. It translates to CASSVGLAGTMNEQYF.

Turning to this clonotype: This may be a read error, as it is one base from a much larger clone. This chain joins TRBV7-3 and TRBJ2-5; tentative D call: TRBD1 (6 bases). This CDR3 spans 15 amino acids. In germline, CDR1 is SGHTA, CDR2 FQGTGA. The CDR3 reads CASSLGASGGEAQYF. In DNA form, the CDR3 reads TGTGCCAGCAGCTTGGGGGCGTCCGGCGGAGAGGCCCAGTACTTC.

This clonotype came up a few times. CDR3 DNA: TGCAGCGTGCGGGACAGGGGACAGACCCAGTACTTC. As protein: CSVRDRGQTQYF. This sequence joins TRBV29-1 and TRBJ2-5; 10 bases align to TRBD1. J gave up 6 bases and V 6 bases, and 4 bases lay outside the gene matches. The CDR3 consists of 12 residues. Germline values: CDR1 SQVTM, CDR2 ANQGSEA.

This sequence joins TRBV30 and TRBJ2-4; 10 bases are a match to TRBD2. Germline trimming cut 2 bases from V and 6 bases from J; bases unmatched to any gene: 7. CDR3 size: 15 residues. The V gene's germline CDR1 is GTSNPN and CDR2 SVGIG (reference sequence). The CDR3 is CAWSSGLAEGNIQYF. Here the CDR3 DNA reads TGTGCCTGGAGTTCCGGACTAGCGGAGGGAAACATTCAGTACTTC.

This clonotype was observed many times. This rearrangement joins TRBV24-1 to TRBJ2-5, with TRBD1 as a possible D gene (5 bases). V was clipped by 6 bases and J by 2 bases, with 9 bases between them. The CDR3 runs 13 residues. CDR1 and CDR2 from the germline V gene are KGHDR and SFDVKD. The CDR3 DNA follows: TGTGCCACCAGTTTCCGACAGCAAGAGACCCAGTACTTC. The encoded protein is CATSFRQQETQYF.

This clonotype has more than one count but fewer than ten. The chain uses TRBV5-6 and TRBJ1-1, with a weak D call TRBD1 (5 bases). Germline V gene data show CDR1 as SGHDT and CDR2 as YYEEEE. The germline V and J ends were trimmed by 1 base and 0 bases, with 13 bases remaining between them. There are 16 residues in the CDR3. CDR3 in DNA: TGTGCCAGCAGCTTGATAGGGGTCAGCGTGAACACTGAAGCTTTCTTT. As protein: CASSLIGVSVNTEAFF.

This clonotype was seen a handful of times. The rearrangement links TRBV7-9 to TRBJ1-6; 7 bases line up with TRBD1. The CDR3 length is 15 residues. The germline CDR1 and CDR2 sequences are SEHNR and FQNEAQ (reference sequence). J was trimmed by 10 bases and V by 6 bases; bases with no gene match: 12. In DNA form, the CDR3 reads TGTGCCAGCAGTAGGGACAGCCTCCAGAGCTCACCCCTCCACTTT. This translates into CASSRDSLQSSPLHF.

There are many counts of this clonotype. The chain is built from TRBV2 and TRBJ2-2; perhaps D is TRBD1 or TRBD2 (5 bases each). Germline values: CDR1 SNHLY, CDR2 FYNNEI. The V and J ends lost 4 bases and 4 bases respectively, with 13 bases between them. The CDR3 totals 15 residues. CDR3 amino acids: CASSARGASTGELFF. CDR3 in DNA: TGTGCCAGCAGTGCCCGAGGGGCGAGCACCGGGGAGCTGTTTTTT.

This rearrangement joins TRBV3-1 to TRBJ2-7; 7 nucleotides agree with TRBD1. The ends lost 4 bases at V and 5 bases at J; junction bases unmatched: 8. Germline CDR1 is LGHDT and CDR2 is YNNKEL (reference sequence). The CDR3 runs 14 residues. The CDR3 DNA sequence: TGTGCCAGCAGCCTCATACAGGGGATCGACGAGCAGTACTTC. It yields the protein CASSLIQGIDEQYF.

The chain is built from TRBV4-3 and TRBJ1-2; D not certain. Per the germline V gene, CDR1 is LGHNA and CDR2 is YSLEER. The V end was cut by 0 bases, the J end by 8 bases, with 13 bases between. This CDR3 is built from 14 residues. The chain's CDR3 is CASSQEGQIGGYTF. In DNA form, the CDR3 reads TGCGCCAGCAGCCAAGAAGGGCAGATCGGCGGCTACACCTTC.

The J gene is TRBJ2-3, the V gene TRBV20-1, with TRBD2 identical over 11 bases. This CDR3 comprises 15 residues. Germline assignment: CDR1 DFQATT and CDR2 SNEGSKA (reference sequence). V lost 5 bases and J lost 1; bases outside the gene matches: 5. CDR3 DNA: TGCAGTGCTCATCTAGCGGGAGGACGCACAGATACGCAGTATTTT. Its protein is CSAHLAGGRTDTQYF.

In this sample, this clonotype turned up a few times. The chain couples TRBV19 to TRBJ2-4; D possibly corresponds to TRBD2 (6 bases). V was trimmed by 5 bases and J by 2 bases, leaving 13 bases between them. Per germline, CDR1 LNHDA and CDR2 SQIVND (reference sequence). The CDR3 extends over 15 amino acids. The CDR3: CASSYQAGTKNIQYF. The CDR3 region has the DNA TGTGCCAGTAGTTACCAGGCGGGAACCAAAAACATTCAGTACTTC.

This clonotype has only a few counts. The chain couples TRBV25-1 to TRBJ1-2; the D gene is possibly TRBD1 (5 bases). This CDR3 is built from 14 residues. Germline V gene sequence: CDR1 MGHDK, CDR2 SYGVNS. Trimming pared 1 base from V and 8 bases from J, leaving 14 bases between. CDR3 nucleotide sequence: TGTGCCAGCAGTGAATTGGTAGGGGCTGGGGGCTACACCTTC. The encoded protein is CASSELVGAGGYTF.

This clonotype was found many times. The chain combines TRBV7-2 with TRBJ2-7, with 7 bases fitting TRBD2. This CDR3 is built from 16 residues. Looked up from germline, CDR1 is SGHTA and CDR2 is FQGNSA. Losses at the gene ends were 1 base for V and 9 bases for J; bases not matched to a gene: 15. CDR3 sequence reads: CASSLGGSGSAFGQYF. CDR3 DNA sequence: TGTGCCAGCAGCTTAGGCGGTAGCGGGTCTGCATTCGGGCAGTACTTC.

This clonotype was counted ten times or more. V usage is TRBV19 and J usage is TRBJ1-4; D gene unclear. The CDR3 has 13 amino acids. Trimming took off 4 bases at V and 8 bases at J, with 11 bases between the two ends. The germline CDR1 and CDR2 sequences are LNHDA and SQIVND (reference sequence). This CDR3 is CASSTIPGEKLFF. DNA of the CDR3: TGTGCCAGTAGTACGATTCCGGGGGAAAAACTGTTTTTT.

This clonotype came up many times. This chain uses TRBV12-3 or TRBV12-4 with TRBJ1-2, with D maybe TRBD1 (5 bases). V gave up 8 bases and J gave up 5 bases, with 12 bases separating them. CDR3 length: 12 amino acids. Here the CDR3 reads CASSPGGYGYTF. The DNA of the CDR3 is TGTGCCAGCTCTCCCGGGGGATATGGCTACACCTTC.